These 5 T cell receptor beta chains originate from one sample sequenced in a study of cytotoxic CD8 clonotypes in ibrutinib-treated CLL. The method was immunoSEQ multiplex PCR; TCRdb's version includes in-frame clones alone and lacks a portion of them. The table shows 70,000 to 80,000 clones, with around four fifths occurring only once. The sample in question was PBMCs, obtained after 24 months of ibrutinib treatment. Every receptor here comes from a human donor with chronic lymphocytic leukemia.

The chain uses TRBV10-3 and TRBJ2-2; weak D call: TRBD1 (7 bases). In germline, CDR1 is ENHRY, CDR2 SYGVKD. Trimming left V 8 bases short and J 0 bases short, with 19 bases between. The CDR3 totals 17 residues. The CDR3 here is CAIGGTAPGSNTGELFF. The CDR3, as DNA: TGTGCCATCGGAGGGACAGCACCGGGCTCGAACACCGGGGAGCTGTTTTTT.

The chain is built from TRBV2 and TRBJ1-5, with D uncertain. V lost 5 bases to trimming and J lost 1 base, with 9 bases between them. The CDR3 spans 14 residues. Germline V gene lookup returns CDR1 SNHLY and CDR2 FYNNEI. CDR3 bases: TGTGCCAGCAGTCCCCAAAGAAGCAATCAGCCCCAGCATTTT. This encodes CASSPQRSNQPQHF.

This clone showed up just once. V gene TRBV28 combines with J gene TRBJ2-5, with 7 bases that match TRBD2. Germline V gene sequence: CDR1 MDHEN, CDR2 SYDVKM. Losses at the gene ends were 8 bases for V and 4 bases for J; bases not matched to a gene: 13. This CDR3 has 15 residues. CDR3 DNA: TGTGCCAGCGTTCAGGCGGGAGAGTTTAGAGAGACCCAGTACTTC. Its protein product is CASVQAGEFRETQYF.

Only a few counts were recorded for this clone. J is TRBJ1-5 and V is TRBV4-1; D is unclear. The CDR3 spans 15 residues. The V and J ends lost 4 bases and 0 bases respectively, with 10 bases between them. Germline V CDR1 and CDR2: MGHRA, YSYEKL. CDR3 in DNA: TGCGCCAGCAGCCCGCCAGGAGGTAGCAATCAGCCCCAGCATTTT. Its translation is CASSPPGGSNQPQHF.

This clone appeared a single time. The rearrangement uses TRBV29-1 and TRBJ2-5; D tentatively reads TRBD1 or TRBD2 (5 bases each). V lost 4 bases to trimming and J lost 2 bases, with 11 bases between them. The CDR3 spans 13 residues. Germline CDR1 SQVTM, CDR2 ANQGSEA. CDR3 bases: TGCAGCGTTGGACAGACTAAACAAGAGACCCAGTACTTC. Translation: CSVGQTKQETQYF.